A selection of T cell receptor beta chains follows, all from one sample in a study of blood T cell repertoires in COVID-19. Produced via immunoSEQ multiplex PCR; TCRdb's table is partial and in-frame only. The sample has some 310,000 clones; 90% are singletons. The source material was peripheral blood. These receptors originate from a woman aged 40 to 55 with COVID-19, enrolled during active disease. CDR3s include the opening cysteine and the closing phenylalanine or tryptophan. D genes are given only for firm matches. Rows may omit the clone size; those that give it use once, few, many or a size class.

D gene	V gene	clone size	J gene	CDR3 DNA	CDR3 protein
NA	TRBV7-3	NA	TRBJ2-7	TGTGCCAGCAGCTTCCAAAGTATACCGGGACTCTCCGAGCAGTACTTC	CASSFQSIPGLSEQYF
TRBD2	TRBV5-8	NA	TRBJ2-7	TGTGCCAGCAGCCCTCTAGCGGGAGTCGGCGAGCAGTACTTC	CASSPLAGVGEQYF
NA	TRBV27	NA	TRBJ1-1	TGTGCCAGCAGCCGGACAGCATACACTGAAGCTTTCTTT	CASSRTAYTEAFF
TRBD1	TRBV6-6	NA	TRBJ1-1	TGTGCCAGCAGTCCGGACAGGGTTTTTGAAGCTTTCTTT	CASSPDRVFEAFF
TRBD2	TRBV6-2/TRBV6-3	NA	TRBJ2-3	TGTGCCAGCAGTTACGTCTTGGCACTAGCGGGGGAAGGGTTCCTAGATACGCAGTATTTT	CASSYVLALAGEGFLDTQYF
TRBD2	TRBV28	NA	TRBJ2-1	TGTGCCAGCAGTCGGCTAGCGGAAAACAATGAGCAGTTCTTC	CASSRLAENNEQFF
NA	TRBV2	NA	TRBJ1-1	TGTGCCATCAATTCAGGGGTTCCTGAAGCTTTCTTT	CAINSGVPEAFF
TRBD2	TRBV6-5	NA	TRBJ2-3	TGTGCCAGCAGGATCGGGGGGTCTTCCACAGATACGCAGTATTTT	CASRIGGSSTDTQYF
NA	TRBV5-4	NA	TRBJ1-1	TGTGCCAGCAGCCCATGGGAGGGGAACACTGAAGCTTTCTTT	CASSPWEGNTEAFF
NA	TRBV27	once	TRBJ1-1	TGTGCCAGCAGTCTCCTCCGGGGGGATAACACTGAAGCTTTCTTT	CASSLLRGDNTEAFF
TRBD1	TRBV7-2	once	TRBJ1-1	TGTGCCAGCAGCCGGGGACAGGACGCTGAAGCTTTCTTT	CASSRGQDAEAFF
TRBD1	TRBV3-1/TRBV3-2	few	TRBJ1-2	TGTGCCAGCAGCCAAGATGCGGGACAGGGGGCTGGCTACACCTTC	CASSQDAGQGAGYTF
TRBD1	TRBV30	NA	TRBJ2-5	TGTGCCTGGAGTGGACAGGGGCGGGAGACCCAGTACTTC	CAWSGQGRETQYF
NA	TRBV19	NA	TRBJ2-2	TGTGCCAGTAGTATGAGTGCCAGCGCGAACACCGGGGAGCTGTTTTTT	CASSMSASANTGELFF
NA	TRBV19	few	TRBJ1-2	TGTGCCAGTAGTACCACAAACCGGGTGGGCTACACCTTC	CASSTTNRVGYTF
TRBD1	TRBV28	NA	TRBJ1-5	TGTGCCATCGGACAGGGGTTCGGTCAGCCCCAGCATTTT	CAIGQGFGQPQHF
NA	TRBV19	NA	TRBJ1-1	TGTGCCAGTAGTGCGTTCGCGGCGGTCACTGAAGCTTTCTTT	CASSAFAAVTEAFF
TRBD2	TRBV3-1/TRBV3-2	once	TRBJ2-1	TGTGCCAGCAGCCTGGGACTAGCGCGGTACAATGAGCAGTTCTTC	CASSLGLARYNEQFF
NA	TRBV4-1	NA	TRBJ1-5	TGCGCCAGCAGCCAATGGGTGGGGGCGGATCAGCCCCAGCATTTT	CASSQWVGADQPQHF
NA	TRBV7-2	once	TRBJ2-4	TGTGCCAGCAGCTCACTAACCTTAGCCAAAAACATTCAGTACTTC	CASSSLTLAKNIQYF
NA	TRBV5-6	NA	TRBJ2-6	TGTGCCAGCAGCTTGGTAGGGGCTGGGGCCAACGTCCTGACTTTC	CASSLVGAGANVLTF
NA	TRBV28	few	TRBJ1-1	TGTGCCAGCAGTTTAAACATGAACACTGAAGCTTTCTTT	CASSLNMNTEAFF
NA	TRBV9	NA	TRBJ2-2	TGTGCCAGCAGCGTGTTCGAGGGAGGGGAGCTGTTTTTT	CASSVFEGGELFF
NA	TRBV28	NA	TRBJ1-5	TGTGCCAGCAGTTTAAAGGGGTCATGGCGGTCCCAGCATTTT	CASSLKGSWRSQHF
NA	TRBV20-1	NA	TRBJ1-3	TGCAGTGCTAGTAGCCGGGTCGGAAACACCATATATTTT	CSASSRVGNTIYF
TRBD1	TRBV7-9	NA	TRBJ1-1	TGTGCCAGCAGCTCACCCCCGGGACAGGGGGACACTGAAGCTTTCTTT	CASSSPPGQGDTEAFF
NA	TRBV6-6	NA	TRBJ1-3	TGTGCCAGCAGGAGAATAGGACAGAGCTCTGGAAACACCATATATTTT	CASRRIGQSSGNTIYF
NA	TRBV6-5	few	TRBJ1-6	TGTGCCAGCCGTCGGATGGGAGATTCACCCCTCCACTTT	CASRRMGDSPLHF
TRBD1	TRBV28	NA	TRBJ1-2	TGTGCCCTATCGGGACAGAACTATGGCTACACCTTC	CALSGQNYGYTF
TRBD1	TRBV7-2	NA	TRBJ2-5	TGTGCCAGCAGCTTCGGGACAGGGGTGAGGGAGACCCAGTACTTC	CASSFGTGVRETQYF
NA	TRBV28	NA	TRBJ1-5	TGTGCCAGCAGTTCGATCTCGGGGGTTCAGCCCCAGCATTTT	CASSSISGVQPQHF
TRBD1	TRBV19	NA	TRBJ2-6	TGTGCCAGTACCACAGGGGCTGGGGCCAACGTCCTGACTTTC	CASTTGAGANVLTF
NA	TRBV6-2/TRBV6-3	once	TRBJ1-5	TGTGCCAGCAGTTCAGGTCAGCCCCAGCATTTT	CASSSGQPQHF
TRBD1	TRBV5-1	NA	TRBJ1-1	TGCGCCAGCAGCCCGACAGGGGGAAGGACTGAAGCTTTCTTT	CASSPTGGRTEAFF
NA	TRBV7-2	NA	TRBJ1-4	TGTGCCAGCAGCTTAGGCCCGGGAGTGGAAAAACTGTTTTTT	CASSLGPGVEKLFF
NA	TRBV15	NA	TRBJ2-2	TGTGCCACCAGCAGAGAACCAGGGTACGGGGAGCTGTTTTTT	CATSREPGYGELFF
NA	TRBV7-6	NA	TRBJ1-6	TGTGCCAGCAGCTCGGACAAAGGAAAAGTCCTCCACTTT	CASSSDKGKVLHF
NA	TRBV18	NA	TRBJ2-3	TGTGCCAGCTCACCACGCGGGGTGAGGTTAAGCACAGATACGCAGTATTTT	CASSPRGVRLSTDTQYF
NA	TRBV6-5	NA	TRBJ1-1	TGTGCCAGCAGTTTCGCCAATGCAGCGACGAACACTGAAGCTTTCTTT	CASSFANAATNTEAFF
NA	TRBV9	NA	TRBJ1-1	TGTGCCAGCAGCGTAGGAGGGCGGACTGAAGCTTTCTTT	CASSVGGRTEAFF
NA	TRBV28	NA	TRBJ1-5	TGTGCCAGCAGGTTCACACCGCGGGATCAGCCCCAGCATTTT	CASRFTPRDQPQHF
TRBD1	TRBV27	once	TRBJ1-1	TGTGCCAGCAGTCCACGGACAGGGGGCTTCACTGAAGCTTTCTTT	CASSPRTGGFTEAFF
TRBD1	TRBV5-1	NA	TRBJ1-6	TGCGCCAGCAGCTTGGACTGGACAGGGGTATCACCCCTCCACTTT	CASSLDWTGVSPLHF
NA	TRBV10-3	NA	TRBJ2-1	TGTGCCATCAGTGATAGCGTTTTCTACAATGAGCAGTTCTTC	CAISDSVFYNEQFF
NA	TRBV7-2	NA	TRBJ1-5	TGTGCCAGCAGCCGCTATAGCAATCAGCCCCAGCATTTT	CASSRYSNQPQHF
NA	TRBV30	few	TRBJ1-3	TGTGCCTGGAGCCTATCCTCTGGAAACACCATATATTTT	CAWSLSSGNTIYF
TRBD1	TRBV4-3	NA	TRBJ2-7	TGCGCCAGCAGCCCACAAAGACAGGGGGCGCATGAGCAGTACTTC	CASSPQRQGAHEQYF
TRBD1	TRBV27	NA	TRBJ2-1	TGTGCCAGCAGTTCGGACAGGGGATCCTACAATGAGCAGTTCTTC	CASSSDRGSYNEQFF
NA	TRBV11-1	once	TRBJ2-1	TGTGCCAGCAGCCCAGCGAGCTCCTACAATGAGCAGTTCTTC	CASSPASSYNEQFF
TRBD2	TRBV27	NA	TRBJ2-1	TGTGCCAGTTCCATAGGCGGGAGAACCCCGGGGGAGCAGTTCTTC	CASSIGGRTPGEQFF
NA	TRBV9	NA	TRBJ2-1	TGTGCCAGCAGCGTAGCTAGGACTACCGACAATGAGCAGTTCTTC	CASSVARTTDNEQFF
NA	TRBV7-9	NA	TRBJ2-1	TGTGCATTAGGAGCTTACTACAATGAGCAGTTCTTC	CALGAYYNEQFF
TRBD1	TRBV19	NA	TRBJ1-1	TGTGCCAGTAGTATAGGAAACAGGGGTTACATGAACACTGAAGCTTTCTTT	CASSIGNRGYMNTEAFF